This TCR beta chain was recorded in a study of Ad26.COV2.S vaccination and SARS-CoV-2 variants. Study context: Doses of Ad26.COV2.S were injected into muscle once or twice, 56 days apart. Overall study findings and caveats: Vaccine recipients and placebo recipients showed similar non-spike TCR breadth. Vaccinees showed greater spike-specific TCR breadth than placebo recipients.

As to this clone: The antigen remains unidentified.

The protocol was immunoSEQ multiplex PCR, while the TCRdb copy is restricted to in-frame clones and leaves out a portion. Of hundreds of thousands of clones in the sample, approximately 87% were seen once. The treatment here: 15 to 20 received Ad26.COV2.S at low or high dose, single or two shots; about 5 received placebo; per-sample allocation not given. Sampling occurred on day 63 after the first vaccine or placebo injection. The sequences come from peripheral blood, collected in a trial of Ad26.COV2.S vaccine versus placebo. The source is a person between 18 and 65 years old who received the Ad26.COV2.S COVID-19 vaccine or a placebo.

The CDR3 DNA sequence: TGCGCCAGCAGCGGGCTAGCGGGAGCGGGGAATGAGCAGTTCTTC. It specifies CASSGLAGAGNEQFF. The chain has TRBV5-1 and TRBJ2-1, with 10 bases matching TRBD2. The CDR3 consists of 15 residues. The germline V gene encodes CDR1 SGHRS and CDR2 YFSETQ. J lost 7 bases, V lost 4 bases, and 8 bases had no gene match.